This TCR beta chain was identified during a study of cytomegalovirus exposure and HLA in healthy donors. Primers included in the PCR were 60 Vbeta and 13 Jbeta primers. Assay: immunoSEQ multiplex PCR; the TCRdb copy retains only in-frame clones and omits some. Of roughly 120,000 clones listed, around 80% are singletons. The source of this sequence is a woman in her 30s in good health and CMV-seronegative. The sequenced sample consisted of PBMCs.

As DNA, the CDR3 is TGTGCCAGCAGCTTAGTGGACAGGCCCTATAATTCACCCCTCCACTTT. Protein: CASSLVDRPYNSPLHF. The J gene is TRBJ1-6, the V gene TRBV5-6, with TRBD1 matching over 7 bases. This CDR3 contains 16 residues. V gave up 2 bases and J gave up 2 bases; unmatched junction bases: 4. Per germline, CDR1 SGHDT and CDR2 YYEEEE.